Sequencing of this TCR beta chain was carried out in a study of blood T cell repertoires in COVID-19. Only in-frame clones appear in the TCRdb table, and some are missing; sequencing was by immunoSEQ multiplex PCR. The sample carries approximately 61,000 clones, roughly three quarters recorded once. The germline CDR1 and CDR2 sequences are KGHDR and SFDVKD. The length of the CDR3 is 15 residues. V gave up 4 bases and J gave up 0 bases; unmatched junction bases: 4. This chain joins TRBV24-1 and TRBJ2-5; 7 positions agree with TRBD1. The receptor was isolated from a human donor in a cohort sampled during active COVID-19. Sequenced: peripheral blood. The CDR3 nucleotides read TGTGCCACCAGTGACTCCAGGGGGTACCAAGAGACCCAGTACTTC. Translation gives CATSDSRGYQETQYF.